These 6 T cell receptor beta chains share one sample of origin, sequenced in a study of control samples from healthy donors and cancer patients. Clones were sequenced by immunoSEQ multiplex PCR, and TCRdb holds only the in-frame ones, with some missing. The sample lists some 170,000 clones, 96% occurring once. Sequencing used blood. These receptors all come from a woman under 40 in good health.

V is TRBV24-1 and J is TRBJ1-1; 11 bases agree with TRBD1. Trimming at V came to 4 bases and at J to 0 bases, leaving 6 bases not matched to a gene. This CDR3 has 17 amino acids. Germline CDR1 KGHDR, CDR2 SFDVKD. This CDR3 is CATSDGTGGFLNTEAFF. CDR3 nucleotides: TGTGCCACCAGTGACGGGACAGGGGGTTTCTTGAACACTGAAGCTTTCTTT.

In this sample, this clone turned up once. This sequence joins TRBV5-5 and TRBJ1-1; TRBD1 aligns across 10 bases. CDR1 SGHKS and CDR2 YYEKEE come from the germline V gene (reference sequence). V gave up 4 bases and J gave up 0 bases; unmatched junction bases: 3. The CDR3 totals 15 residues. CDR3 DNA: TGTGCCAGCAGCCGACAGGGGGCGCTGAACACTGAAGCTTTCTTT. Protein sequence: CASSRQGALNTEAFF. The full variable domain, in which reference TRBV5-5 and TRBJ1-1 provide the parts outside the CDR3, is DAGVTQSPTHLIKTRGQQVTLRCSPISGHKSVSWYQQVLGQGPQFIFQYYEKEERGRGNFPDRFSARQFPNYSSELNVNALLLGDSALYLCASSRQGALNTEAFFGQGTRLTVV.

The V and J genes are TRBV5-1 and TRBJ1-1; D unclear. The V gene's germline CDR1 is SGHRS and CDR2 YFSETQ. The germline V and J ends were trimmed by 3 bases and 5 bases, with 17 bases remaining between them. The CDR3 totals 15 residues. The CDR3 region is CASSSSPPPRTEAFF. CDR3 sequence (DNA): TGCGCCAGCAGCTCGTCTCCACCCCCGCGGACTGAAGCTTTCTTT.

The chain joins TRBV28 to TRBJ2-7; TRBD1 matches at 10 bases. CDR1 and CDR2 from the germline V gene are MDHEN and SYDVKM. Unmatched junction bases numbered 6, after V lost 5 bases and J lost 5 bases. The CDR3 has 14 amino acids. CDR3 sequence reads: CASSQRQGAHEQYF. The DNA for the CDR3 is TGTGCCAGCAGTCAACGACAGGGGGCCCACGAGCAGTACTTC.

This clone appeared once. The chain employs TRBV24-1 and TRBJ2-5; maybe TRBD1 (5 bases). V lost 6 bases to trimming and J lost 0 bases, with 7 bases between them. The CDR3 contains 13 residues. CDR1 and CDR2 from the germline V gene are KGHDR and SFDVKD. Here the CDR3 reads CATSHRNQETQYF. Written as DNA, the CDR3 is TGTGCCACCAGTCACAGGAACCAAGAGACCCAGTACTTC.

V and J are TRBV9 and TRBJ1-5; 10 nucleotides align to TRBD1. CDR1 and CDR2 from the germline V gene are SGDLS and YYNGEE. Unmatched junction bases numbered 3, after V lost 3 bases and J lost 3 bases. The CDR3 sequence is 15 residues long. The DNA for the CDR3 is TGTGCCAGCAGCGCGGGACAGGGGTACAATCAGCCCCAGCATTTT. This sequence encodes CASSAGQGYNQPQHF.